Below are 27 T cell receptor beta chains sequenced from a single sample in a study of beta chain features in type 1 diabetes. Every isolated RNA sample was fully reverse transcribed, so sequencing captured expressed TCRB transcripts. Clones were sequenced by immunoSEQ multiplex PCR, and TCRdb holds only the in-frame ones, with some missing. The sample includes hundreds of thousands of clones, 15% of them seen just once. Study-wide results and limits: TCRB CDR3s were moderately but significantly shorter in Type 1 diabetes patients in all four CD4+ subsets.

The antigens for these receptors are not known. Specimen: naive CD4+ T cells from blood. These TCRs come from a man aged 18 to 29 with type 1 diabetes.

This clone was counted between two and nine times. The chain carries TRBV6-6 and TRBJ1-1; D is undetermined. Germline V gene sequence: CDR1 MNHNY, CDR2 SVGAGI (reference sequence). Trimming cost V 4 bases and J 1 base, with 10 bases left between them. The CDR3 runs to 14 residues. The DNA for the CDR3 is TGTGCCAGCAGTTCCCGGTTTTCGAACACTGAAGCTTTCTTT. Amino acids: CASSSRFSNTEAFF.

This clone has only a few counts. The rearrangement uses TRBV18 and TRBJ1-2; D gene ambiguous. Trimming took off 0 bases at V and 4 bases at J, with 12 bases between the two ends. The CDR3 contains 15 residues. Germline V lookup: CDR1 KGHSH, CDR2 LQKENI. In DNA, the CDR3 is TGTGCCAGCTCACCACCATCGGTGAGCCGCTATGGCTACACCTTC. Translated: CASSPPSVSRYGYTF. Looking up the rest from reference TRBV18 and TRBJ1-2 gives the full variable domain: NAGVMQNPRHLVRRRGQEARLRCSPMKGHSHVYWYRQLPEEGLKFMVYLQKENIIDESGMPKERFSAEFPKEGPSILRIQQVVRGDSAAYFCASSPPSVSRYGYTFGSGTRLTVV.

This clone was recorded a few times. V is TRBV28 and J is TRBJ2-1; TRBD2 matches at 10 bases. Germline CDR1 MDHEN, CDR2 SYDVKM. The CDR3 extends over 16 amino acids. Germline trimming cut 2 bases from V and 7 bases from J; bases unmatched to any gene: 8. In DNA, the CDR3 is TGTGCCAGCAGTTTAGCGTTCGGACTAGCGGAAAATGAGCAGTTCTTC. It encodes CASSLAFGLAENEQFF.

V gene TRBV7-2 combines with J gene TRBJ2-3; no firm D call. V was clipped by 1 base and J by 4 bases, with 9 bases between them. Germline V gene lookup returns CDR1 SGHTA and CDR2 FQGNSA. The CDR3 has 14 amino acids. The CDR3 coding sequence is TGTGCCAGCAGCTTAGTGGCTTACCCAGATACGCAGTATTTT. This translates into CASSLVAYPDTQYF.

This clone showed up just a few times. The chain uses TRBV11-2 and TRBJ2-7; 7 positions match TRBD1. Germline CDR1 is SGHAT and CDR2 is FQNNGV. J lost 2 bases, V lost 6 bases, and 7 bases had no gene match. This CDR3 region has 14 residues. CDR3 bases: TGTGCCAGCAGACCCTCGGGACAGACCTACGAGCAGTACTTC. It encodes CASRPSGQTYEQYF.

This chain uses TRBV11-2 with TRBJ2-7, with D unresolved. The CDR3 has 14 amino acids. Trimming removed 3 bases from V and 0 bases from J, with 9 bases in between. In germline, CDR1 is SGHAT, CDR2 FQNNGV. The CDR3 coding sequence is TGTGCCAGCAGCTTGAGCTTTAGCTCCTACGAGCAGTACTTC. Its translation is CASSLSFSSYEQYF.

The chain is built from TRBV5-6 and TRBJ2-2; TRBD1 might be the D (6 bases). Germline lookup yields CDR1 SGHDT and CDR2 YYEEEE. V lost 4 bases and J 0 bases, leaving 13 bases between the germline ends. This CDR3 is 16 amino acids long. The CDR3 region is CASSPAGTPNTGELFF. CDR3 DNA: TGTGCCAGCAGCCCCGCCGGGACACCGAACACCGGGGAGCTGTTTTTT.

CDR3 bases: TGCGCCAGCAATCCTTCTACAGGGACGAGGGGCTACACCTTC. As protein: CASNPSTGTRGYTF. The chain joins TRBV23-1 to TRBJ1-2; D might be TRBD1 (6 bases). TRBV23-1 carries the ORF label, with uncertain function. Trimming shortened V by 7 bases and J by 8 bases, and 20 bases separated the two germline ends. The CDR3 runs to 14 residues.

This clone was seen a few times. This chain connects TRBV20-1 to TRBJ2-1, with D hard to call. The V and J ends lost 6 bases and 7 bases respectively, with 10 bases between them. The CDR3 runs 11 residues. The germline CDR1 and CDR2 sequences are DFQATT and SNEGSKA (reference sequence). The CDR3 spells CSAAAANEQFF. The CDR3 DNA reads as TGCAGTGCCGCCGCTGCGAATGAGCAGTTCTTC.

The genes are TRBV14 and TRBJ1-2; 8 bases align to TRBD1. After removal of 4 bases from V and 5 bases from J, the junction contained 9 bases not matched to a gene. The CDR3 loop spans 15 amino acids. Germline lookup yields CDR1 SGHDN and CDR2 FVKESK. CDR3 residues: CASSLHRDRMYGYTF. CDR3 in DNA: TGTGCCAGCAGCCTTCATAGGGACAGGATGTATGGCTACACCTTC.

Only a few counts were recorded for this clone. The chain combines TRBV27 with TRBJ2-7; 8 positions agree with TRBD1. V was clipped by 5 bases and J by 0 bases; unmatched bases: 15. The length of the CDR3 is 18 residues. The germline gives CDR1 MNHEY, CDR2 SMNVEV (reference sequence). The CDR3 bases are TGTGCCAGCAGTCCCACCCACCCGGACAGGGACGGCTCCTACGAGCAGTACTTC. Its translation: CASSPTHPDRDGSYEQYF.

This chain joins TRBV4-1 and TRBJ2-2; D uncertain. CDR3 length: 15 amino acids. Between the trimmed V and J ends, which lost 1 base and 6 bases, there was a span of 12 bases. CDR1 and CDR2 from the germline V gene are MGHRA and YSYEKL. The CDR3, as DNA: TGCGCCAGCAGCCAAGTCCACTTCCCTGCCGGGGAGCTGTTTTTT. This encodes CASSQVHFPAGELFF.

This clone was seen only a few times. The chain has TRBV2 and TRBJ2-4, with 8 bases matching TRBD2. CDR1 and CDR2 from the germline V gene are SNHLY and FYNNEI. J was trimmed by 7 bases and V by 5 bases; bases with no gene match: 7. CDR3 length: 14 amino acids. In nucleotides, the CDR3 is TGTGCCAGCAGTCTAAGGACTAGCCGGAACATTCAGTACTTC. Protein sequence: CASSLRTSRNIQYF.

Ten or more counts support this clone. V usage is TRBV29-1 and J usage is TRBJ2-1, with D possibly being TRBD2 (6 bases). Deletions cut 0 bases from V and 7 bases from J, with 10 bases between. The CDR3 extends over 13 amino acids. Germline CDR1 and CDR2: SQVTM and ANQGSEA. CDR3 in amino acids: CSVEDGGWNEQFF. As DNA, the CDR3 is TGCAGCGTTGAAGACGGAGGGTGGAATGAGCAGTTCTTC.

This chain uses TRBV2 with TRBJ2-7; a weak D match, TRBD2 (5 bases). CDR1 and CDR2 from the germline V gene are SNHLY and FYNNEI. This CDR3 is built from 13 residues. With 8 bases removed from V and 1 base from J, the gap between germline ends came to 12 bases. In DNA, the CDR3 is TGTGCCAGCGGCGGACGGACTTCCTACGAGCAGTACTTC. Amino acid sequence: CASGGRTSYEQYF. Combining the CDR3 with reference TRBV2 and TRBJ2-7 gives the whole variable domain EPEVTQTPSHQVTQMGQEVILRCVPISNHLYFYWYRQILGQKVEFLVSFYNNEISEKSEIFDDQFSVERPDGSNFTLKIRSTKLEDSAMYFCASGGRTSYEQYFGPGTRLTVT.

The genes are TRBV2 and TRBJ1-6; perhaps TRBD1 as D (6 bases). The CDR3 has 15 amino acids. Trimming cost V 10 bases and J 7 bases, with 20 bases left between them. The germline gives CDR1 SNHLY, CDR2 FYNNEI. CDR3 loop: CAKSTSRGGNSPLHF. The CDR3 DNA reads TGTGCCAAGAGTACTTCTAGGGGGGGAAATTCACCCCTCCACTTT. The full variable domain, rest sourced from reference TRBV2 and TRBJ1-6, is EPEVTQTPSHQVTQMGQEVILRCVPISNHLYFYWYRQILGQKVEFLVSFYNNEISEKSEIFDDQFSVERPDGSNFTLKIRSTKLEDSAMYFCAKSTSRGGNSPLHFGNGTRLTVT.

In its sample, this clone was seen a few times. This chain uses TRBV7-9 with TRBJ2-1; TRBD1 matches 9 bases. The CDR3 consists of 14 residues. The V segment lost 3 bases and the J segment 8 bases; nucleotides outside the gene matches: 5. CDR1 is SEHNR, CDR2 FQNEAQ, per germline (reference sequence). The CDR3 DNA reads as TGTGCCAGCAGCTTCGGACAGGGGATTGATGAGCAGTTCTTC. This encodes CASSFGQGIDEQFF.

This rearrangement joins TRBV30 to TRBJ1-2; TRBD1 is a possible D gene (6 bases). V shed 1 base and J shed 2 bases, with 11 bases lying between them. The germline V gene encodes CDR1 GTSNPN and CDR2 SVGIG (reference sequence). CDR3 length: 14 residues. Here the CDR3 reads CAWSEDSLNYGYTF. The CDR3, as DNA: TGTGCCTGGAGTGAGGACAGTTTAAACTATGGCTACACCTTC.

This clone was detected a few times. The chain uses TRBV7-9 and TRBJ2-7; 8 bases fit TRBD1. V gave up 3 bases and J gave up 12 bases; unmatched junction bases: 4. Looked up from germline, CDR1 is SEHNR and CDR2 is FQNEAQ (reference sequence). This CDR3 has 11 amino acids. The CDR3 protein is CASSFRTGWYF. CDR3 sequence (DNA): TGTGCCAGCAGCTTTCGGACAGGGTGGTACTTC. Supplemented by reference TRBV7-9 and TRBJ2-7, the full variable domain reads DTGVSQNPRHKITKRGQNVTFRCDPISEHNRLYWYRQTLGQGPEFLTYFQNEAQLEKSRLLSDRFSAERPKGSFSTLEIQRTEQGDSAMYLCASSFRTGWYFGPGTRLTVT.

This clone showed up just a few times. V gene TRBV30 combines with J gene TRBJ1-6; TRBD1 is a possible D gene (5 bases). Trimming cost V 0 bases and J 8 bases, with 14 bases left between them. This CDR3 is 15 amino acids long. Germline assignment: CDR1 GTSNPN and CDR2 SVGIG (reference sequence). This chain's CDR3 is CAWSVGFLGDSPLHF. CDR3 coding DNA: TGTGCCTGGAGTGTAGGGTTTCTAGGGGATTCACCCCTCCACTTT.

This clone was detected a few times. The chain employs TRBV5-1 and TRBJ2-5; 12 bases are a match to TRBD2. The CDR3 has 17 residues. Germline-derived CDR1 and CDR2 are SGHRS and YFSETQ. V shed 4 bases and J 2 bases; nucleotides not matched to a gene: 9. CDR3 in amino acids: CASSKSLAGGPQETQYF. The DNA of the CDR3 is TGCGCCAGCAGCAAATCCCTAGCGGGGGGGCCGCAAGAGACCCAGTACTTC.

V and J are TRBV6-5 and TRBJ1-2; 7 bases align to TRBD1. The J segment lost 4 bases and the V segment lost 6 bases, leaving 11 bases of the junction unmatched. Germline CDR1 reads MNHEY; CDR2 reads SVGAGI. This CDR3 contains 15 residues. In DNA form, the CDR3 reads TGTGCCAGCAGCTCCCTACAGGGGACCGTCTATGGCTACACCTTC. Translation gives CASSSLQGTVYGYTF.

This clone was counted between two and nine times. V and J are TRBV5-1 and TRBJ2-3; D possibly corresponds to TRBD2 (5 bases). This CDR3 is 13 amino acids long. Germline lookup yields CDR1 SGHRS and CDR2 YFSETQ. Trimming shortened V by 1 base and J by 9 bases, and 12 bases separated the two germline ends. The CDR3 nucleotides are TGCGCCAGCAGCTTGAACGGAGGAGAAACGCAGTATTTT. It encodes CASSLNGGETQYF.

The gene calls are TRBV9 and TRBJ2-2; TRBD1 aligns across 9 bases. CDR3 length equals 15 residues. After removal of 4 bases from V and 6 bases from J, the junction contained 7 bases not matched to a gene. Germline values: CDR1 SGDLS, CDR2 YYNGEE. CDR3 sequence: CASSLRTGVAGELFF. The CDR3 nucleotides are TGTGCCAGCAGCTTACGGACAGGGGTGGCCGGGGAGCTGTTTTTT.

This clone has only a few counts. The V call is TRBV2, the J call TRBJ1-2; D is perhaps TRBD1 (5 bases). The CDR3 is 13 residues long. V was clipped by 7 bases and J by 4 bases, with 13 bases between them. Looked up from germline, CDR1 is SNHLY and CDR2 is FYNNEI. The CDR3 DNA is TGTGCCAGCACCGACCGGGGGGGCTATGGCTACACCTTC. It translates to CASTDRGGYGYTF.

This clone has a handful of counts. The chain recombines TRBV7-9 with TRBJ1-5; 7 bases align to TRBD1. Germline V CDR1 and CDR2: SEHNR, FQNEAQ (reference sequence). This CDR3 has 16 residues. V shed 5 bases and J 0 bases; nucleotides not matched to a gene: 7. CDR3 amino acids: CASSPGTDNSNQPQHF. As DNA, the CDR3 is TGTGCCAGCAGCCCAGGGACAGACAATAGCAATCAGCCCCAGCATTTT.

This chain uses TRBV4-3 with TRBJ1-2; maybe TRBD1 (6 bases). V lost 0 bases, J lost 5 bases, and 10 bases lay in between. CDR1 is LGHNA and CDR2 is YSLEER in the germline V gene. CDR3 length equals 14 residues. The CDR3 sequence: CASSQDGQGYGYTF. The CDR3 DNA reads TGCGCCAGCAGCCAAGATGGGCAGGGGTATGGCTACACCTTC.